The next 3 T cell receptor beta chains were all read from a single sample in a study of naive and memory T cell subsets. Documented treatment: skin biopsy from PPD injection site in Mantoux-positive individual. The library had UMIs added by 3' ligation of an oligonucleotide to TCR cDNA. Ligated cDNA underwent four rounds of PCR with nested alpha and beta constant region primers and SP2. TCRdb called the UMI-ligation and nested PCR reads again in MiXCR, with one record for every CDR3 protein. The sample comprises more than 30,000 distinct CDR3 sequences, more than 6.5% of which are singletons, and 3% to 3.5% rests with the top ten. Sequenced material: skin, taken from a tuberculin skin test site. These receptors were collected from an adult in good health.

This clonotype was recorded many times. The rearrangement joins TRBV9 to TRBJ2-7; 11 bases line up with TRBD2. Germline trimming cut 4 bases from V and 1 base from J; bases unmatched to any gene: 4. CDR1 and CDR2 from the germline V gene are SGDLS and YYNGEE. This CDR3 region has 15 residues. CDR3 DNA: TGTGCCAGCAGCTCCGGGACTAGCGGATCCTACGAGCAGTACTTC. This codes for CASSSGTSGSYEQYF.

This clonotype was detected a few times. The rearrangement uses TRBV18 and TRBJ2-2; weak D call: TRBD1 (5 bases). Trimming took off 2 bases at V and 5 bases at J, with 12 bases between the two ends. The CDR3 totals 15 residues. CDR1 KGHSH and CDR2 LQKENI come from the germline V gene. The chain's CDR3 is CASSPNGHRTGELFF. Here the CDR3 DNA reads TGTGCCAGCTCACCAAACGGACACCGTACCGGGGAGCTGTTTTTT.

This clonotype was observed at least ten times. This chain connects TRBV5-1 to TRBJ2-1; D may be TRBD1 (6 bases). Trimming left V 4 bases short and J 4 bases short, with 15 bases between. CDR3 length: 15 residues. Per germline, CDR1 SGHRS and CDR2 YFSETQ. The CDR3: CASSRTGSEYNEQFF. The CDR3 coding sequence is TGCGCCAGCAGCCGTACAGGGTCGGAGTACAATGAGCAGTTCTTC. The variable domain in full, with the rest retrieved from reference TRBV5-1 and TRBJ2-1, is KAGVTQTPRYLIKTRGQQVTLSCSPISGHRSVSWYQQTPGQGLQFLFEYFSETQRNKGNFPGRFSGRQFSNSRSEMNVSTLELGDSALYLCASSRTGSEYNEQFFGPGTRLTVL.